The clone carrying this T cell receptor (beta chain) came up a few times. The antigen is not known. In the source study's methods: Researchers built a distant-metastasis classifier for papillary thyroid cancer that drew on CDR3 differences across clinicopathological groups. MiXCR was used by TCRdb to re-call the PCR reads. These V and J calls derive from TCRdb rather than the authors' analysis. The sample holds 30,000 to 45,000 clones; around 33% are singletons and the top ten take around 16%. These data are taken from a study of metastatic and nonmetastatic thyroid tumors. Study-wide background: For malignant and benign thyroid patients, tumor or nodule tissue and blood were the sources whose repertoires were compared. General study results and limits: When malignant thyroid tumors were compared with benign nodules, TCR beta diversity was reportedly significantly higher in the malignant tumors. This held in both blood and tumor samples.

No treatment of any kind had been given to any patient before thyroid surgery. Germline values: CDR1 MNHNS, CDR2 SASEGT. V lost 2 bases and J lost 3, with 16 bases in between. CDR3 length: 16 amino acids. The sample was tumor tissue. The receptor was isolated from a female donor with papillary thyroid cancer or a benign thyroid nodule (not recorded which). Some clones in this sample may be carry-over from other donors' samples. The chain uses TRBV6-1 and TRBJ1-1; tentatively, D is TRBD1 (6 bases). CDR3 sequence: CASSEIIYRADTEAFF. The CDR3 DNA sequence: TGTGCCAGCAGTGAAATAATATACAGGGCGGACACTGAAGCTTTCTTT.